Below, 14 T cell receptor beta chains from the same sample are listed, as sequenced in a study of CD8+ T cells in alopecia areata. As for treatment: oral pan-JAK inhibitor, 5-10 mg twice daily. The authors extracted RNA and reverse transcribed it into cDNA as the sequencing template. Clones were read by immunoSEQ multiplex PCR, and TCRdb kept only the in-frame ones, dropping some. The profile shows fewer than 100,000 clones, 60% to 80% of them singletons. Sequenced here: CD8+ T cells sorted from blood, sampled around week 44, from a patient treated with tofacitinib. The source of these receptors is a human donor with alopecia areata.

This clone counts as medium-sized (0.01 to 0.1%). The chain is built from TRBV9 and TRBJ2-1; D gene uncertain. Germline V gene lookup returns CDR1 SGDLS and CDR2 YYNGEE. This CDR3 comprises 13 residues. Trimming removed 2 bases from V and 1 base from J, with 4 bases in between. The CDR3 loop reads CASSVGSYNEQFF. CDR3 DNA: TGTGCCAGCAGCGTGGGGTCCTACAATGAGCAGTTCTTC.

The CDR3 loop reads CASGPTGGSSYEQYF. DNA of the CDR3: TGTGCCAGCGGGCCGACAGGGGGAAGCTCCTACGAGCAGTACTTC. J is TRBJ2-7 and V is TRBV5-8; 9 bases map to TRBD1. The germline V gene has CDR1 SGHTS and CDR2 YDEGEE. V was clipped by 7 bases and J by 0 bases; unmatched bases: 8. CDR3 length: 15 residues. Full variable domain (remainder filled in from reference TRBV5-8 and TRBJ2-7): EAGVTQSPTHLIKTRGQQATLRCSPISGHTSVYWYQQALGLGLQFLLWYDEGEERNRGNFPPRFSGRQFPNYSSELNVNALELEDSALYLCASGPTGGSSYEQYFGPGTRLTVT.

This clone was observed a handful of times. J is TRBJ2-1 and V is TRBV29-1; D not certain. The V end was cut by 3 bases, the J end by 7 bases, with 4 bases between. The CDR3 extends over 10 amino acids. Germline values: CDR1 SQVTM, CDR2 ANQGSEA. The CDR3 DNA follows: TGCAGCGTTGACGTTAATGAGCAGTTCTTC. This translates into CSVDVNEQFF.

The chain uses TRBV19 and TRBJ1-1; the D is unclear. The CDR3 has 13 residues. V lost 5 bases and J 7 bases, leaving 14 bases between the germline ends. CDR1 LNHDA and CDR2 SQIVND come from the germline V gene (reference sequence). CDR3 sequence (DNA): TGTGCCAGTAGTCCTCGGAGTTGGCTTGAAGCTTTCTTT. It yields the protein CASSPRSWLEAFF.

This clone came up a few times. The CDR3 reads CASSQDTTGMVSTDTQYF. CDR3 nucleotide sequence: TGCGCCAGCAGCCAAGATACGACGGGCATGGTTAGCACAGATACGCAGTATTTT. The gene calls are TRBV4-3 and TRBJ2-3; D not resolved. In germline, CDR1 is LGHNA, CDR2 YSLEER. V lost 0 bases and J 0 bases, leaving 16 bases between the germline ends. CDR3 length equals 18 residues.

With regard to this clone: Different DNA sequences within this sample yield the same CDR3. The chain links TRBV11-2 to TRBJ1-4; 8 bases fit TRBD1. The CDR3 sequence is 14 residues long. V lost 5 bases and J lost 5; bases outside the gene matches: 4. CDR1 is SGHAT and CDR2 is FQNNGV in the germline V gene. The CDR3: CASSPGQANEKLFF. CDR3 coding DNA: TGTGCCAGCAGCCCGGGACAGGCAAATGAAAAACTGTTTTTT.

The genes are TRBV6-4 and TRBJ1-2; tentative D call: TRBD1 (6 bases). Trimming removed 2 bases from V and 0 bases from J, with 10 bases in between. This CDR3 is 15 amino acids long. Germline CDR1 and CDR2: MRHNA and SNTAGT. Here the CDR3 reads CASSDGTNANYGYTF. CDR3 DNA: TGTGCCAGCAGTGACGGGACAAACGCTAACTATGGCTACACCTTC.

This sequence joins TRBV2 and TRBJ2-1; 15 positions match TRBD2. Germline loops: CDR1 SNHLY, CDR2 FYNNEI. V gave up 9 bases and J gave up 8 bases; unmatched junction bases: 14. This CDR3 is 17 amino acids long. Written as DNA, the CDR3 is TGTGCCAGGACCGGGACTAGCGGGGGGCCCAGGTGGGATGAGCAGTTCTTC. It yields the protein CARTGTSGGPRWDEQFF.

The rearrangement joins TRBV6-5 to TRBJ1-1, with D maybe TRBD1 (5 bases). Germline V gene lookup returns CDR1 MNHEY and CDR2 SVGAGI. The CDR3 totals 11 residues. Trimming took off 0 bases at V and 10 bases at J, with 6 bases between the two ends. This chain's CDR3 is CASSYSGVAFF. The CDR3 coding sequence is TGTGCCAGCAGTTACTCAGGGGTAGCTTTCTTT.

This chain's CDR3 is CASSLDPGGTNEQFF. The CDR3 DNA is TGTGCCAGCAGCTTAGATCCAGGAGGGACCAATGAGCAGTTCTTC. The rearrangement links TRBV11-2 to TRBJ2-1, with D possibly matching TRBD2 (6 bases). This CDR3 has 15 amino acids. Trimming removed 0 bases from V and 6 bases from J, with 12 bases in between. Germline V gene sequence: CDR1 SGHAT, CDR2 FQNNGV.

This clone was observed a few times. The CDR3, as DNA: TGTGCCAGCAGTGAAAACAGGGGGAGCTCCTACAATGAGCAGTTCTTC. This codes for CASSENRGSSYNEQFF. This chain links TRBV25-1 with TRBJ2-1; 8 nucleotides agree with TRBD1. Germline assignment: CDR1 MGHDK and CDR2 SYGVNS. The junction had 3 bases not matched to a gene; V was cut back by 2 bases and J by 0 bases. CDR3 length: 16 amino acids.

This clone was picked up a small number of times. The chain's CDR3 is CASSDAVYEQYF. The CDR3 DNA reads as TGTGCCAGCAGTGATGCAGTCTACGAGCAGTACTTC. The chain uses TRBV25-1 and TRBJ2-7, with unresolved D. This CDR3 is built from 12 residues. Trimming took 3 bases from V and 3 from J, leaving 6 bases between them. Germline lookup yields CDR1 MGHDK and CDR2 SYGVNS.

This sequence joins TRBV27 and TRBJ2-3; D not resolved. The V gene lost 1 base and the J gene lost 4 bases, with 9 bases spanning the gap. Germline V gives CDR1 MNHEY, CDR2 SMNVEV (reference sequence). This CDR3 has 14 amino acids. The CDR3 coding sequence is TGTGCCAGCAGTTTATATGGGGTCCCAGATACGCAGTATTTT. Encoded protein: CASSLYGVPDTQYF.

J is TRBJ1-1 and V is TRBV27; 9 nucleotides agree with TRBD1. The V segment lost 5 bases and the J segment 4 bases; nucleotides outside the gene matches: 5. This CDR3 is 14 amino acids long. Germline V gene sequence: CDR1 MNHEY, CDR2 SMNVEV (reference sequence). CDR3 sequence reads: CASSPGQGITEAFF. The CDR3 region has the DNA TGTGCCAGCAGTCCAGGACAGGGGATCACTGAAGCTTTCTTT.